Presented here are 28 T cell receptor beta chains from one specimen sequenced in a study of post-analysis software for immune sequencing data. General study points: TRBV5-6, TRBV5-1 and TRBV20-1 were among four or five TRBV segments more frequent in patients than controls.

These receptors have no identified antigens. Included in the TCR beta cDNA libraries were unique molecular identifiers. TCRdb independently ran MiXCR on the PCR reads; one entry per CDR3 protein. The sample holds roughly 800,000 distinct CDR3 sequences, roughly 27% seen once. Sequenced input: blood. These TCRs come from a girl between 5 and 17 years old with multiple sclerosis.

This clonotype was picked up a small number of times. V is TRBV29-1 and J is TRBJ1-1; D uncertain. The CDR3 runs to 13 residues. Between the trimmed V and J ends, which lost 7 bases and 1 base, there was a span of 13 bases. CDR1 is SQVTM, CDR2 ANQGSEA, per germline. The CDR3 sequence is CSARETGNTEAFF. The CDR3 DNA follows: TGCAGCGCCCGGGAGACGGGGAACACTGAAGCTTTCTTT. The entire variable domain, with the rest obtained from reference TRBV29-1 and TRBJ1-1, is as follows: SAVISQKPSRDICQRGTSLTIQCQVDSQVTMMFWYRQQPGQSLTLIATANQGSEATYESGFVIDKFPISRPNLTFSTLTVSNMSPEDSSIYLCSARETGNTEAFFGQGTRLTVV.

Only a few counts were recorded for this clonotype. The rearrangement uses TRBV9 and TRBJ2-7, with TRBD2 identical over 7 bases. V gave up 2 bases and J gave up 6 bases; unmatched junction bases: 5. CDR3 size: 13 residues. CDR1 and CDR2 from the germline V gene are SGDLS and YYNGEE. The CDR3 nucleotides read TGTGCCAGCAGCGTTGGAGGGAGGGGCGAGCAGTACTTC. It specifies CASSVGGRGEQYF.

This clonotype turned up a few times. V usage is TRBV5-1 and J usage is TRBJ2-1; 7 bases map to TRBD2. After removal of 4 bases from V and 4 bases from J, the junction contained 5 bases not matched to a gene. Looked up from germline, CDR1 is SGHRS and CDR2 is YFSETQ. The CDR3 extends over 14 amino acids. The CDR3 DNA reads TGCGCCAGCAGCACGCTAGCGGCGTACAATGAGCAGTTCTTC. As protein: CASSTLAAYNEQFF.

The chain uses TRBV5-1 and TRBJ2-1, with unresolved D. Germline CDR1 and CDR2: SGHRS and YFSETQ. The length of the CDR3 is 14 residues. The V gene lost 4 bases and the J gene lost 8 bases, with 16 bases spanning the gap. The CDR3: CASSPSQVWDEQFF. The CDR3 DNA reads as TGCGCCAGCAGCCCCTCACAAGTTTGGGATGAGCAGTTCTTC.

Notes on this clonotype: A read error may explain this, as a much larger clone is one base away. The chain's CDR3 is CSAKPGGPETQFF. CDR3 coding DNA: TGCAGTGCCAAACCCGGGGGGCCAGAGACCCAGTTCTTC. This rearrangement joins TRBV20-1 to TRBJ2-1, with D possibly TRBD2 on 7 matching bases. CDR1 is DFQATT and CDR2 is SNEGSKA in the germline V gene (reference sequence). Trimming cost V 6 bases and J 13 bases, with 22 bases left between them. The CDR3 length is 13 residues.

V is TRBV7-2 and J is TRBJ2-1; the D gene is possibly TRBD2 (6 bases). CDR3 length: 17 amino acids. Trimming shortened V by 5 bases and J by 0 bases, and 17 bases separated the two germline ends. Germline CDR1 and CDR2: SGHTA and FQGNSA. As DNA, the CDR3 is TGTGCCAGCAGCGCCCGGGACTCTCCCTCCTCCTACAATGAGCAGTTCTTC. Its protein product is CASSARDSPSSYNEQFF.

This clonotype was found a few times. CDR3 protein: CSVDVDASSYNEQFF. CDR3 sequence (DNA): TGCAGCGTTGACGTCGACGCGAGCTCCTACAATGAGCAGTTCTTC. The chain uses TRBV29-1 and TRBJ2-1; D gene unclear. The CDR3 has 15 amino acids. In germline, CDR1 is SQVTM, CDR2 ANQGSEA. Trimming took off 3 bases at V and 0 bases at J, with 12 bases between the two ends.

The chain couples TRBV20-1 to TRBJ2-3; the D call may be TRBD1 or TRBD2 (6 bases each). V lost 6 bases to trimming and J lost 3 bases, with 13 bases between them. Looked up from germline, CDR1 is DFQATT and CDR2 is SNEGSKA (reference sequence). This CDR3 has 13 residues. CDR3: CSALGGLTDTQYF. The CDR3 coding sequence is TGCAGTGCCCTAGGGGGGTTGACAGATACGCAGTATTTT.

This clonotype occurred a few times. The chain carries TRBV12-3 or TRBV12-4 and TRBJ1-2; no clear D gene. Deletions cut 6 bases from V and 4 bases from J, with 18 bases between. CDR3 length: 15 amino acids. The CDR3 reads CASSPRWEYGYGYTF. The CDR3 nucleotides read TGTGCCAGCAGCCCTAGGTGGGAGTATGGCTATGGCTACACCTTC.

This clonotype was detected only a few times. The chain uses TRBV10-3 and TRBJ2-1, with 8 bases aligning to TRBD2. CDR1 is ENHRY and CDR2 is SYGVKD in the germline V gene. Unmatched junction bases numbered 5, after V lost 7 bases and J lost 3 bases. The CDR3 runs to 14 residues. In nucleotides, the CDR3 is TGTGCCATCACCCCGGGGGGGCTCTACAATGAGCAGTTCTTC. Residues: CAITPGGLYNEQFF.

The chain carries TRBV25-1 and TRBJ2-3, with D perhaps matching TRBD2 (5 bases). V lost 3 bases to trimming and J lost 1 base, with 11 bases between them. CDR3 size: 15 residues. In germline, CDR1 is MGHDK, CDR2 SYGVNS. The CDR3 nucleotides read TGTGCCAGCAGTGAGACTACTCGGGGCACAGATACGCAGTATTTT. The encoded protein is CASSETTRGTDTQYF.

This clonotype has only one observation. This chain links TRBV12-3 or TRBV12-4 with TRBJ2-1, with D tentatively TRBD2 (6 bases). The tail of the sequence fits TRBJ2-7 better, so the J call may be wrong. The CDR3 has 17 residues. The CDR3 DNA is TGTGCCAGCAGCCTTGGACTTAGCGGAGCTTCCTACAATGAGCAGTACTTC. Amino acid sequence: CASSLGLSGASYNEQYF.

This clonotype was seen only a few times. The chain joins TRBV10-3 to TRBJ2-7, with TRBD1 matching over 9 bases. The V segment lost 4 bases and the J segment 2 bases; nucleotides outside the gene matches: 9. The CDR3 has 16 residues. Germline V gives CDR1 ENHRY, CDR2 SYGVKD. This CDR3 reads CAISGGTGTGTYEQYF. DNA of the CDR3: TGTGCCATCAGTGGGGGGACGGGGACAGGGACCTACGAGCAGTACTTC.

The gene calls are TRBV29-1 and TRBJ1-1, with D tentatively TRBD1 (6 bases). Germline V CDR1 and CDR2: SQVTM, ANQGSEA. The CDR3 is made up of 14 amino acids. V lost 4 bases and J 1 base, leaving 13 bases between the germline ends. The DNA for the CDR3 is TGCAGCGTTGGTGGGAGGGGGAGGAACACTGAAGCTTTCTTT. It codes for CSVGGRGRNTEAFF.

For the CDR3, the DNA is TGTGCCAGCGGGGACGGTTTTTACGAGCAGTACTTC. Translated: CASGDGFYEQYF. V gene TRBV6-2 or TRBV6-3 combines with J gene TRBJ2-7; D possibly matches TRBD1 or TRBD2 (5 bases each). This CDR3 spans 12 amino acids. Germline CDR1 MNHEY, CDR2 SVGEGT. V was clipped by 8 bases and J by 4 bases, with 12 bases between them.

This chain links TRBV5-5 with TRBJ2-5; 10 positions match TRBD1. After removal of 3 bases from V and 5 bases from J, the junction contained 4 bases not matched to a gene. This CDR3 is 14 amino acids long. Germline values: CDR1 SGHKS, CDR2 YYEKEE (reference sequence). The CDR3 nucleotides are TGTGCCAGCAGCTCCGACAGGGGGCCGGAGACCCAGTACTTC. Its protein product is CASSSDRGPETQYF. The entire variable domain, with the rest obtained from reference TRBV5-5 and TRBJ2-5, is as follows: DAGVTQSPTHLIKTRGQQVTLRCSPISGHKSVSWYQQVLGQGPQFIFQYYEKEERGRGNFPDRFSARQFPNYSSELNVNALLLGDSALYLCASSSDRGPETQYFGPGTRLLVL.

The chain carries TRBV3-1 and TRBJ2-3; D is unresolved. Per the germline V gene, CDR1 is LGHDT and CDR2 is YNNKEL (reference sequence). The CDR3 length is 14 residues. V dropped 0 bases and J dropped 9 bases, with 13 bases sitting between them. The CDR3 region is CASSQDSAQLTQYF. CDR3 nucleotide sequence: TGTGCCAGCAGCCAAGACTCCGCGCAACTAACGCAGTATTTT.

This clonotype turned up a few times. The CDR3 nucleotides read TGTGCCAGCAGCCGTATCAGGACAGGGGGCTCGGGCACTGAAGCTTTCTTT. Translating it yields CASSRIRTGGSGTEAFF. This sequence joins TRBV3-1 and TRBJ1-1; 11 positions match TRBD1. The CDR3 is 17 residues long. The ends lost 4 bases at V and 4 bases at J; junction bases unmatched: 11. Germline V gene data show CDR1 as LGHDT and CDR2 as YNNKEL (reference sequence).

This clonotype was counted a few times. The rearrangement joins TRBV4-3 to TRBJ2-7; maybe TRBD2 (5 bases). Deletions cut 4 bases from V and 1 base from J, with 14 bases between. The CDR3 is made up of 15 amino acids. Germline V gives CDR1 LGHNA, CDR2 YSLEER. The CDR3 bases are TGCGCCAGCAGCCGCGGGCAGGATTTGTCCTACGAGCAGTACTTC. It yields the protein CASSRGQDLSYEQYF.

Only one count was recorded for this clonotype. The gene calls are TRBV7-2 and TRBJ2-7; 8 bases match TRBD1. Germline values: CDR1 SGHTA, CDR2 FQGNSA. This CDR3 contains 17 residues. V lost 0 bases to trimming and J lost 2 bases; unmatched junction nucleotides: 9. The CDR3 reads CASSLANLGQATYEQYF. CDR3 nucleotide sequence: TGTGCCAGCAGCTTAGCGAATCTGGGACAGGCGACCTACGAGCAGTACTTC. The whole variable domain, filled in from reference TRBV7-2 and TRBJ2-7, reads GAGVSQSPSNKVTEKGKDVELRCDPISGHTALYWYRQSLGQGLEFLIYFQGNSAPDKSGLPSDRFSAERTGGSVSTLTIQRTQQEDSAVYLCASSLANLGQATYEQYFGPGTRLTVT.

This clonotype was observed a handful of times. The chain joins TRBV27 to TRBJ1-6; D call uncertain. CDR3 size: 16 residues. The V and J ends lost 6 bases and 4 bases respectively, with 16 bases between them. Germline values: CDR1 MNHEY, CDR2 SMNVEV (reference sequence). The CDR3 bases are TGTGCCAGCAGGATTCTTCAGGCGAGATATAATTCACCCCTCCACTTT. Encoded protein: CASRILQARYNSPLHF.

To note about this clonotype: This may be a read error, as it is one base from a much larger clone. The chain links TRBV5-6 to TRBJ2-5, with D maybe TRBD2 (5 bases). Germline CDR1 reads SGHDT; CDR2 reads YYEEEE. The CDR3 contains 14 residues. This chain's CDR3 is CAGSLGSAQETQYF. The CDR3 DNA follows: TGTGCCGGCAGCTTGGGGAGCGCCCAAGAGACCCAGTACTTC.

The V and J genes are TRBV7-2 and TRBJ2-1; D gene uncertain. Germline CDR1 is SGHTA and CDR2 is FQGNSA. The length of the CDR3 is 15 residues. Trimming left V 1 base short and J 4 bases short, with 11 bases between. As DNA, the CDR3 is TGTGCCAGCAGCTTAGTTAGTGACATTTACAATGAGCAGTTCTTC. Residues: CASSLVSDIYNEQFF.

The chain combines TRBV6-5 with TRBJ2-5, with 7 bases matching TRBD2. The CDR3 length is 12 residues. J gave up 13 bases and V 0 bases, and 5 bases lay outside the gene matches. CDR1 is MNHEY, CDR2 SVGAGI, per germline. The DNA of the CDR3 is TGTGCCAGCAGTTACTCGGGGGGGGTCCGGTACTTC. This translates into CASSYSGGVRYF.

This clonotype has just a few counts. The J gene is TRBJ2-7, the V gene TRBV15; D not certain. Between the trimmed V and J ends, which lost 0 bases and 5 bases, there was a span of 8 bases. CDR1 is LNHNV, CDR2 YYDKDF, per germline (reference sequence). The CDR3 extends over 13 amino acids. In DNA form, the CDR3 reads TGTGCCACCAGCAGAGATTTATCGCACGAGCAGTACTTC. This translates into CATSRDLSHEQYF.

This clonotype was seen a few times. The J gene is TRBJ1-2, the V gene TRBV5-5; no firm D call. V lost 4 bases and J lost 3, with 13 bases in between. CDR3 length equals 14 residues. The germline V gene has CDR1 SGHKS and CDR2 YYEKEE (reference sequence). CDR3 DNA sequence: TGTGCCAGCAGCCTAACAGAAAACTACTATGGCTACACCTTC. This codes for CASSLTENYYGYTF.

The chain is built from TRBV12-3 or TRBV12-4 and TRBJ2-1, with D possibly TRBD1 on 6 matching bases. Trimming stripped 6 bases from V and 7 bases from J, with 13 bases between. The CDR3 runs 13 residues. The CDR3 region is CASSTSTGNEQFF. CDR3 nucleotide sequence: TGTGCCAGCAGCACGTCTACAGGGAATGAGCAGTTCTTC.

The rearrangement uses TRBV19 and TRBJ1-6; no reliable D call. The germline V gene has CDR1 LNHDA and CDR2 SQIVND (reference sequence). This CDR3 region has 13 residues. The V end was cut by 3 bases, the J end by 10 bases, with 10 bases between. CDR3 DNA sequence: TGTGCCAGTAGTATTCCGGGGAAGTCACCCCTCCACTTT. Protein sequence: CASSIPGKSPLHF.